This T cell receptor (beta chain) stems from a study of shared clonotypes between healthy human individuals. Study observations and caveats: A generally larger estimated richness was seen in naive subsets than in memory subsets. Clonotype sharing among donors was expected to depend on sequencing depth. Clonotypes that were shared across a handful of donors made up 4% to 6% of naive CD4 clonotypes.

Germline V CDR1 and CDR2: LGHNA, YSLEER. V lost 2 bases and J 1 base, leaving 12 bases between the germline ends. This CDR3 comprises 16 residues. The method was immunoSEQ multiplex PCR; TCRdb's version includes in-frame clones alone and lacks a portion of them. The table lists about 1,500,000 clones, roughly 96% of them singletons. In the case of this clone: Its antigen remains unidentified.

Into CD45RA+ naive and CD45RA-negative memory subsets, the CD4+ cells were split. Input material: naive CD4+ T cells sorted from blood. Noted subset: CD45RA+ positively selected. This receptor was identified in a man in his thirties or forties in good health. The chain carries TRBV4-3 and TRBJ2-1; possible D gene TRBD2, 5 bases. Here the CDR3 DNA reads TGCGCCAGCAGCCAATTTACTAGTAGGTCCTACAATGAGCAGTTCTTC. Translated, it gives CASSQFTSRSYNEQFF.